Shown below are 6 T cell receptor beta chains from a single sample sequenced in a study of control samples from healthy donors and cancer patients. Repertoires were generated with immunoSEQ multiplex PCR, while TCRdb's copy carries only in-frame clones and drops some. The profile shows about 140,000 clones, 80% to 95% of them singletons. Sequenced sample: blood. Receptors originate from a man under 40 in good health.

This chain links TRBV2 with TRBJ1-2; unclear D gene. The CDR3 length is 13 residues. Germline V gene sequence: CDR1 SNHLY, CDR2 FYNNEI. Trimming stripped 3 bases from V and 4 bases from J, with 9 bases between. The CDR3 nucleotides are TGTGCCAGCAGTGACACGGACTTCTATGGCTACACCTTC. Protein: CASSDTDFYGYTF.

This clone was counted a few times. This rearrangement joins TRBV13 to TRBJ2-1, with D unresolved. Looked up from germline, CDR1 is PRHDT and CDR2 is FYEKMQ (reference sequence). Deletions cut 5 bases from V and 14 bases from J, with 16 bases between. The CDR3 totals 12 residues. This CDR3 is CASSRRLDQKFF. Here the CDR3 DNA reads TGTGCCAGCAGCCGTAGACTGGATCAGAAGTTCTTC.

V gene TRBV2 combines with J gene TRBJ1-4; no definite D call. In germline, CDR1 is SNHLY, CDR2 FYNNEI. Trimming cost V 1 base and J 0 bases, with 15 bases left between them. The CDR3 is made up of 18 amino acids. Written as DNA, the CDR3 is TGTGCCAGCAGTGAAGGACTCTCAGCTGGTGCAACTAATGAAAAACTGTTTTTT. Encoded protein: CASSEGLSAGATNEKLFF. The variable domain in full, completed from reference TRBV2 and TRBJ1-4, reads EPEVTQTPSHQVTQMGQEVILRCVPISNHLYFYWYRQILGQKVEFLVSFYNNEISEKSEIFDDQFSVERPDGSNFTLKIRSTKLEDSAMYFCASSEGLSAGATNEKLFFGSGTQLSVL.

The V call is TRBV6-5, the J call TRBJ2-4; D ambiguous. CDR1 is MNHEY and CDR2 is SVGAGI in the germline V gene. The CDR3 spans 14 residues. V lost 2 bases and J lost 2, with 7 bases in between. CDR3 in DNA: TGTGCCAGCAGTTACACCGGATCCAAAAACATTCAGTACTTC. This gives the protein CASSYTGSKNIQYF.

The chain uses TRBV30 and TRBJ1-5, with D possibly being TRBD1 (5 bases). The CDR3 contains 19 residues. The germline V gene has CDR1 GTSNPN and CDR2 SVGIG (reference sequence). Trimming took off 0 bases at V and 0 bases at J, with 21 bases between the two ends. The CDR3 DNA is TGTGCCTGGAGTGTCAGTGGATGGGTGGGGGTCGATAGCAATCAGCCCCAGCATTTT. Translation: CAWSVSGWVGVDSNQPQHF.

CDR3 DNA: TGTGCCAGCAGTTCGCTAAGCAATCAGCCCCAGCATTTT. Its translation: CASSSLSNQPQHF. The genes are TRBV6-2 or TRBV6-3 and TRBJ1-5, with unresolved D. CDR1 and CDR2 (germline): MNHEY, SVGEGT. The CDR3 has 13 residues. Trimming left V 4 bases short and J 1 base short, with 5 bases between.